Listed here are 11 T cell receptor beta chains from one sample, sequenced in a study of CD8 T cells in Susac syndrome (dated by TCRdb to the late 2010s). Libraries were constructed by the immunoSEQ multiplex PCR assay. RNA was extracted with the RNeasy kit and about 0.5 to 1 ug was reverse transcribed using random hexamers. The raw public reads went through TCRdb reprocessing: fastp at Q25, MiXCR clone calling, in-frame beta chains kept. Rows merge per CDR3 protein into single entries with the most common DNA and genes. The sample table contains about 71,000 distinct CDR3 sequences; only one count was recorded for 93% of them. In total, the top ten clones hold roughly 0.16% of the sample. The sequenced sample was CD4+ T cells from PBMCs. The origin of the receptors is a human donor with Susac syndrome.

The chain uses TRBV29-1 and TRBJ1-6, with a weak D call TRBD1 (6 bases). Germline values: CDR1 SQVTM, CDR2 ANQGSEA. The CDR3 totals 13 residues. Trimming stripped 7 bases from V and 4 bases from J, with 11 bases between. The CDR3 DNA sequence: TGCAGCGCCGTTACAGGGTATAATTCACCCCTCCACTTT. Translated, it gives CSAVTGYNSPLHF. The full variable domain, rest sourced from reference TRBV29-1 and TRBJ1-6, is SAVISQKPSRDICQRGTSLTIQCQVDSQVTMMFWYRQQPGQSLTLIATANQGSEATYESGFVIDKFPISRPNLTFSTLTVSNMSPEDSSIYLCSAVTGYNSPLHFGNGTRLTVT.

CDR3 sequence: CSATRTSGGAGTGELFF. The DNA for the CDR3 is TGCAGTGCTACCCGGACTAGCGGGGGGGCCGGTACCGGGGAGCTGTTTTTT. The chain employs TRBV20-1 and TRBJ2-2, with 15 positions matching TRBD2. The V segment lost 4 bases and the J segment 5 bases; nucleotides outside the gene matches: 8. Germline-derived CDR1 and CDR2 are DFQATT and SNEGSKA (reference sequence). The CDR3 loop spans 17 amino acids.

This sequence joins TRBV3-1 and TRBJ1-1; no clear D gene. Germline V lookup: CDR1 LGHDT, CDR2 YNNKEL (reference sequence). Between the trimmed V and J ends, which lost 3 bases and 0 bases, there was a span of 14 bases. CDR3 length: 16 amino acids. The CDR3 nucleotides read TGTGCCAGCAGCCAGGCTCCCTCTCCCTTGAACACTGAAGCTTTCTTT. Translation: CASSQAPSPLNTEAFF.

The chain has TRBV21-1 and TRBJ2-7; TRBD1, the D gene given by the table, was not confirmed from the DNA. TRBV21-1 is a listed pseudogene. The CDR3 spans 15 residues. The CDR3 sequence: CASSTRRQGAYEQYF. CDR3 bases: TGTGCCAGCAGCACGCGTCGACAGGGGGCCTACGAGCAGTACTTC.

This chain uses TRBV12-3 or TRBV12-4 with TRBJ2-5; D possibly corresponds to TRBD2 (5 bases). V gave up 3 bases and J gave up 10 bases, with 15 bases separating them. This CDR3 has 13 residues. The CDR3 loop is CASSFQARGDQYF. In nucleotides, the CDR3 is TGTGCCAGCAGTTTCCAGGCTCGGGGAGACCAGTACTTC.

The rearrangement joins TRBV4-1 to TRBJ1-4, with D hard to call. The ends were cut back, 1 base at V and 2 bases at J, with 11 bases in the middle. Germline assignment: CDR1 MGHRA and CDR2 YSYEKL. The CDR3 covers 16 residues. In DNA form, the CDR3 reads TGCGCCAGCAGCCAAGGAGTACAGTTCACTAATGAAAAACTGTTTTTT. Translated: CASSQGVQFTNEKLFF.

This clonotype showed up just once. The chain employs TRBV7-9 and TRBJ1-2, with D unclear. The CDR3 runs 11 residues. Germline V gives CDR1 SEHNR, CDR2 FQNEAQ (reference sequence). The V gene lost 5 bases and the J gene lost 8 bases, with 9 bases spanning the gap. The CDR3 DNA reads TGTGCCAGCAGCGGACTGGGGGGCTACACCTTC. It encodes CASSGLGGYTF.

J is TRBJ2-1 and V is TRBV7-9, with D unresolved. The CDR3 length is 10 residues. The ends were cut back, 7 bases at V and 12 bases at J, with 10 bases in the middle. Germline CDR1 SEHNR, CDR2 FQNEAQ (reference sequence). The CDR3 nucleotides read TGTGCCAGCACCGGGCCTGGGCAGTTCTTC. Its protein is CASTGPGQFF.

The rearrangement links TRBV20-1 to TRBJ2-7; D is undetermined. CDR3 length: 13 residues. Germline CDR1 is DFQATT and CDR2 is SNEGSKA (reference sequence). V was trimmed by 1 base and J by 3 bases, leaving 10 bases between them. Written as DNA, the CDR3 is TGCAGTGCTAGAGTGGCCTCATTCTACGAGCAGTACTTC. Protein: CSARVASFYEQYF.

The rearrangement joins TRBV7-3 to TRBJ2-3, with 7 bases identical to TRBD1. V dropped 4 bases and J dropped 2; count of bases not matched to a gene: 3. Germline V gene sequence: CDR1 SGHTA, CDR2 FQGTGA. The CDR3 totals 14 residues. This chain's CDR3 is CASSSGQPTDTQYF. CDR3 DNA sequence: TGTGCCAGCAGCTCGGGACAGCCCACAGATACGCAGTATTTT.

The chain couples TRBV7-2 to TRBJ2-4, with TRBD1 matching 10 bases. CDR3 length equals 15 residues. V was pared by 4 bases and J by 6 bases, with 6 bases of the junction left unmatched. The germline V gene encodes CDR1 SGHTA and CDR2 FQGNSA. The CDR3, as DNA: TGTGCCAGCAGCTCATACCGACAGGGGGCAAACATTCAGTACTTC. It translates to CASSSYRQGANIQYF. Complete variable domain (other parts from reference TRBV7-2 and TRBJ2-4): GAGVSQSPSNKVTEKGKDVELRCDPISGHTALYWYRQSLGQGLEFLIYFQGNSAPDKSGLPSDRFSAERTGGSVSTLTIQRTQQEDSAVYLCASSSYRQGANIQYFGAGTRLSVL.